This TCR beta chain was observed in a study of cytomegalovirus exposure and HLA in healthy donors. Comment on this clone: Its antigen is not identified.

Deletions cut 5 bases from V and 5 bases from J, with 9 bases between. The CDR3 spans 12 residues. Looked up from germline, CDR1 is MNHEY and CDR2 is SVGAGI. PCR primers comprised 60 Vbeta and 13 Jbeta primers. As originally analysed: In a later analysis, the count reached about 80 million unique TCR beta chains, with about 9.9 million shared. Sequencing was performed with immunoSEQ multiplex PCR; in TCRdb, only in-frame clones are kept and a portion is missing. V and J calls and clone size are as listed in that table; D and trimming were resolved from the DNA. The top ten clones hold roughly 6% of a sample with tens of thousands of clones, 65% to 80% of them seen once. Study-wide points: Some segments of the V type, notably TRBV6-2 and TRBV6-3, were excluded as indistinguishable. Donors were assumed by presence/absence analyses to have roughly uniform sequencing depth.

At sampling all donors were nominally healthy, likely with unrecorded immune exposures. The J gene is TRBJ2-5, the V gene TRBV6-5; D gene uncertain. The TCR originated in a man younger than 45 in good health and CMV-seronegative. Sequenced: PBMCs. The CDR3 bases are TGTGCCAGCAGTGGCTCCGGGGAGACCCAGTACTTC. This sequence encodes CASSGSGETQYF.